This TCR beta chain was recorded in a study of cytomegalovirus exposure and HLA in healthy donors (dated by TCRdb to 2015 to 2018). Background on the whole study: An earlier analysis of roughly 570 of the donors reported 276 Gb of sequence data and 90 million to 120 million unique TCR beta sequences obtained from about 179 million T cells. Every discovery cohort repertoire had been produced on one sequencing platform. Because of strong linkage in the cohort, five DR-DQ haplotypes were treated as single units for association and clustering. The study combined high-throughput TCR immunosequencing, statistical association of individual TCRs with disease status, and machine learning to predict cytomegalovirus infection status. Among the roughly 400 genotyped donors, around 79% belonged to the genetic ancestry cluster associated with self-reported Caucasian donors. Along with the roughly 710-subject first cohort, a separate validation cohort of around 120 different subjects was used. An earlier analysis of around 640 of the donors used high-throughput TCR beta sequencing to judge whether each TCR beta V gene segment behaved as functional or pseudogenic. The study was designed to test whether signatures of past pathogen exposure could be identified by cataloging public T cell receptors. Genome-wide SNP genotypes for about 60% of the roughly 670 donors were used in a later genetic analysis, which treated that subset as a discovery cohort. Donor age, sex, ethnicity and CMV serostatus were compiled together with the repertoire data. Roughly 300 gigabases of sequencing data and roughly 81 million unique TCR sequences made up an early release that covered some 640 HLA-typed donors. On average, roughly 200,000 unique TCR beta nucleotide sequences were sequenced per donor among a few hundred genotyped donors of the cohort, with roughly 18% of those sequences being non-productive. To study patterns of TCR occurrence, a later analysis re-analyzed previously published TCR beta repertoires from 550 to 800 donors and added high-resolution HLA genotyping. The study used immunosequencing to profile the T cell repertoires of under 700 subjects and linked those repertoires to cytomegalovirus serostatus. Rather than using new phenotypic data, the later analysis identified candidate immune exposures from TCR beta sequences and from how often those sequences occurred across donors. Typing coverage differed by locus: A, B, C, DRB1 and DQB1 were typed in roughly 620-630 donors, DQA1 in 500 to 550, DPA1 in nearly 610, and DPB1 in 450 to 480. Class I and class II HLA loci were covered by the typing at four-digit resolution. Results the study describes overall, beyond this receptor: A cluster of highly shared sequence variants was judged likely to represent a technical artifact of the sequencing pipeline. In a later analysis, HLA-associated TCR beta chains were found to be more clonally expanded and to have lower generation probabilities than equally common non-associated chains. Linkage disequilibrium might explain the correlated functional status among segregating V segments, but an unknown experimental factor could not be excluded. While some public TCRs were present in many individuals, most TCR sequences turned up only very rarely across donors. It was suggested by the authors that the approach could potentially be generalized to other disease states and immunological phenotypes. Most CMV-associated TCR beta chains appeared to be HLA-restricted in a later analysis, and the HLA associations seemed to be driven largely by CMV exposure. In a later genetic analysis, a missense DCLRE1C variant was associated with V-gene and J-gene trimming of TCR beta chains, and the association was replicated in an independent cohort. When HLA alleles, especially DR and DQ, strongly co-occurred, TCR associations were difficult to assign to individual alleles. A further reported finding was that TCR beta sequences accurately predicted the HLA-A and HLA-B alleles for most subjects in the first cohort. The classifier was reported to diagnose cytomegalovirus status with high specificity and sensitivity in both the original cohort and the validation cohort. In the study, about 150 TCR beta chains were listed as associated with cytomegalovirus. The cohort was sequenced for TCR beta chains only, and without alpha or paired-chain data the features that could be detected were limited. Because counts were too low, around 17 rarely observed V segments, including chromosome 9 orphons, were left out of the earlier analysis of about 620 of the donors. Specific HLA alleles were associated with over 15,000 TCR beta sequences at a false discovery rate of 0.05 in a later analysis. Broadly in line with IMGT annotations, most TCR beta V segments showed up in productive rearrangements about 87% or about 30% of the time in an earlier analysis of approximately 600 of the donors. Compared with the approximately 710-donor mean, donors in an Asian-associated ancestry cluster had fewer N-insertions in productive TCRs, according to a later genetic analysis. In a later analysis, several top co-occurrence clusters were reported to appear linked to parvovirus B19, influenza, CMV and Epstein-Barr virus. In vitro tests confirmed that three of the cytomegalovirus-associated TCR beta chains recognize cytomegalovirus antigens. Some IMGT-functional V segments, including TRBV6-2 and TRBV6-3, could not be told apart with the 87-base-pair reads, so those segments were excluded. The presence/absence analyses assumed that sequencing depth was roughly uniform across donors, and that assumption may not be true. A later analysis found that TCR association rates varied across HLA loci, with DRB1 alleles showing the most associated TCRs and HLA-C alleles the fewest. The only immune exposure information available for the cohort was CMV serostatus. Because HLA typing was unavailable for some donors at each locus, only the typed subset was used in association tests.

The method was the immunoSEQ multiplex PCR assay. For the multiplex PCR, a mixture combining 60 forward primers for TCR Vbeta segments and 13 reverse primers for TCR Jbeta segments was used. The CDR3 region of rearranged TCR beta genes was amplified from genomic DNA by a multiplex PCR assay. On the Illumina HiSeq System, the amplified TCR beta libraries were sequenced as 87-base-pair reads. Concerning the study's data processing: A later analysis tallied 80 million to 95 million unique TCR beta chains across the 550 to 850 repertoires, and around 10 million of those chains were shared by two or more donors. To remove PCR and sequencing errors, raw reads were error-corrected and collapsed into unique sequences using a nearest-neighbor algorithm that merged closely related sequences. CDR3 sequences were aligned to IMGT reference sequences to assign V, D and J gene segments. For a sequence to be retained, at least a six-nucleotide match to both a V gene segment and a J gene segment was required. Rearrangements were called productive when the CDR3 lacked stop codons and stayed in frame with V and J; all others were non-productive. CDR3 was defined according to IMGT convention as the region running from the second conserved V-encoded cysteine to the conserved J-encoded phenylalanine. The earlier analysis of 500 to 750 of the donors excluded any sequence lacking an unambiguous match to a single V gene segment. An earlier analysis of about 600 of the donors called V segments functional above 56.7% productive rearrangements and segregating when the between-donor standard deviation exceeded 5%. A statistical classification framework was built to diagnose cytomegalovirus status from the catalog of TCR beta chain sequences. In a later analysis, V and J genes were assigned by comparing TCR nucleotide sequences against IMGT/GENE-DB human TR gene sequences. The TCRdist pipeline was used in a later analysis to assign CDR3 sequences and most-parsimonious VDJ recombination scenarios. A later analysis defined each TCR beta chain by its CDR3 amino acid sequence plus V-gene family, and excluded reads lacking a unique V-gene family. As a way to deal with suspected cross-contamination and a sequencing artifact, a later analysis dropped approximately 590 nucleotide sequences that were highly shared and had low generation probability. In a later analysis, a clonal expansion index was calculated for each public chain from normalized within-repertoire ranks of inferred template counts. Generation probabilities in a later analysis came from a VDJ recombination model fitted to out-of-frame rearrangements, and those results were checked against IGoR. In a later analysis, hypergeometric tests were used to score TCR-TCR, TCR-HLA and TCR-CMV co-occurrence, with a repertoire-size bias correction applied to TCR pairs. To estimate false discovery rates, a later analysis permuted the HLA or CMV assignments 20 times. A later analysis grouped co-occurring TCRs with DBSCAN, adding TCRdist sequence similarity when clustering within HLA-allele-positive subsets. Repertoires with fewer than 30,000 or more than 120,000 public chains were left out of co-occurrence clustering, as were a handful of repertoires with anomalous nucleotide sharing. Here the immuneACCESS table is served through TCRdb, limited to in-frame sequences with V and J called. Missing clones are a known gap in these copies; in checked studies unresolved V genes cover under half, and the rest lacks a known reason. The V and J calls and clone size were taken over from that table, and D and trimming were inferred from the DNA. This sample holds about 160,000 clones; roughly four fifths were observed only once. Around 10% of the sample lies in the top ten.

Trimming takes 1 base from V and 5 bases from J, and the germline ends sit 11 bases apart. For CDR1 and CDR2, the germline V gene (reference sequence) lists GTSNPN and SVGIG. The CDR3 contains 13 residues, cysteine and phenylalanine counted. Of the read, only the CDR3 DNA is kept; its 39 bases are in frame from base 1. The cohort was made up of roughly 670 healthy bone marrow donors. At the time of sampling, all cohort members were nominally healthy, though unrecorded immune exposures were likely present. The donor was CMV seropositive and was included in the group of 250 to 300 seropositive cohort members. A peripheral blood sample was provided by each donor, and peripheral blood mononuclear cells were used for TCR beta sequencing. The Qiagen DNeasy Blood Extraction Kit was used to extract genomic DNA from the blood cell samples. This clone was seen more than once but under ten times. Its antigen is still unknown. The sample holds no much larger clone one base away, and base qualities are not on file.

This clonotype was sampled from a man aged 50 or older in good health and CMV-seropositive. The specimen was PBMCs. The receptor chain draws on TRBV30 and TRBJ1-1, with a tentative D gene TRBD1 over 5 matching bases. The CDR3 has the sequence CAWSAWGGTEAFF. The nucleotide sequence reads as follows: TGTGCCTGGAGTGCCTGGGGGGGGACTGAAGCTTTCTTT.